Below, 3 T cell receptor beta chains from the same sample are listed, as sequenced in a study of blood T cell repertoires in COVID-19. The data were produced by immunoSEQ multiplex PCR, yet TCRdb's version contains in-frame clones alone and is incomplete. The repertoire includes fewer than 250,000 clones, around nine tenths of them detected once, and approximately 3% sits in the top ten. Sequencing was done on a sample of peripheral blood. The receptors shown here come from a man in his sixties with acute or convalescent COVID-19.

V and J are TRBV27 and TRBJ1-1; D is undetermined. Trimming cost V 4 bases and J 0 bases, with 9 bases left between them. This CDR3 is built from 14 residues. In germline, CDR1 is MNHEY, CDR2 SMNVEV (reference sequence). The CDR3 is CASSSPVLNTEAFF. CDR3 nucleotides: TGTGCCAGCAGTTCGCCAGTGTTGAACACTGAAGCTTTCTTT.

The genes are TRBV7-9 and TRBJ2-5, with D unresolved. The CDR3 is 15 amino acids. The ends were cut back, 5 bases at V and 7 bases at J, with 20 bases in the middle. Germline V lookup: CDR1 SEHNR, CDR2 FQNEAQ (reference sequence). CDR3 protein: CASSPSSGLHGTQYF. CDR3 DNA: TGTGCCAGCAGCCCTAGTTCGGGTCTCCATGGGACCCAGTACTTC.

The rearrangement uses TRBV19 and TRBJ1-6; TRBD1 matches 9 bases. The trim removed 6 bases at V and 11 bases at J, leaving 5 bases unmatched. This CDR3 region has 13 residues. CDR1 and CDR2 from the germline V gene are LNHDA and SQIVND (reference sequence). CDR3 loop: CASSHRGQAPLHF. In nucleotides, the CDR3 is TGTGCCAGTAGCCACAGGGGGCAGGCACCCCTCCACTTT.